The clone carrying this T cell receptor beta chain was seen a few times. V shed 5 bases, J shed 8 bases, and the junction held 15 bases outside the gene matches. Germline V lookup: CDR1 SQVTM, CDR2 ANQGSEA. This CDR3 region has 15 residues. The sample comes from a study of blood T cells in healthy people across ages. A second roughly 7 to 12 cycle PCR used barcoded and J-beta primers. TCRdb re-derived calls from the 5' RACE reads in MiXCR, one entry per CDR3 protein. The sample lists about 1,800,000 distinct CDR3 sequences; 28% were seen once. The chain employs TRBV29-1 and TRBJ1-2, with 9 bases that match TRBD1. The sample was blood. The TCR comes from a woman in her twenties or thirties in good health. For the CDR3, the DNA is TGCAGCGTTACGGCTGGGGACAGGGCCTTTGGGGGCTACACCTTC. Amino acids: CSVTAGDRAFGGYTF.